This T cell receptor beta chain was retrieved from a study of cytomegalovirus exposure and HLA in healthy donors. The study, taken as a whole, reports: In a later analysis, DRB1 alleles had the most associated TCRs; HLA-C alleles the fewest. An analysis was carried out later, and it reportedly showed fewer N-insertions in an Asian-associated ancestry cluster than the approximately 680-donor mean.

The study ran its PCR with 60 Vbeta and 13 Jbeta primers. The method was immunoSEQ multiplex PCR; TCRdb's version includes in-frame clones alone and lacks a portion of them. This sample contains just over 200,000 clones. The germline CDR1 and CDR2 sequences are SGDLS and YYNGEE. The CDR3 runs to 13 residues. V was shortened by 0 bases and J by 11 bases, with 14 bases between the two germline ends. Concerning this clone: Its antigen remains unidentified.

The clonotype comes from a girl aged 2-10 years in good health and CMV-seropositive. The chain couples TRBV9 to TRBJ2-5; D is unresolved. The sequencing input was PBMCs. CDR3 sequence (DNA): TGTGCCAGCAGCGTAGGCTGGGCCGATAAGCAGTACTTC. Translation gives CASSVGWADKQYF.